This record concerns one T cell receptor beta chain sequence. Its antigen is as yet unknown. This sample is drawn from a study of graft-versus-host responses after intestinal transplantation. Study-wide points: Investigators detected GvH clones in recipient marrow, with some emerging earlier in ileum or blood.

V was trimmed by 3 bases and J by 12 bases, leaving 23 bases between them. The germline CDR1 and CDR2 sequences are LNHDA and SQIVND (reference sequence). The CDR3 consists of 15 residues. The data were produced by immunoSEQ multiplex PCR, yet TCRdb's version contains in-frame clones alone and is incomplete. The sample shows under 85,000 clones, 90% to 95% of them seen only once. This receptor was taken from a human donor who received an intestinal transplant. The specimen comprised unstimulated CD8+ T cells sorted from spleen or lymph node cells, sampled before intestinal transplant. This chain uses TRBV19 with TRBJ1-2, with D unresolved. In nucleotides, the CDR3 is TGTGCCAGTAGTATCCCTCTGGCCGAGCTGGGGATGCACACCTTC. The encoded protein is CASSIPLAELGMHTF.